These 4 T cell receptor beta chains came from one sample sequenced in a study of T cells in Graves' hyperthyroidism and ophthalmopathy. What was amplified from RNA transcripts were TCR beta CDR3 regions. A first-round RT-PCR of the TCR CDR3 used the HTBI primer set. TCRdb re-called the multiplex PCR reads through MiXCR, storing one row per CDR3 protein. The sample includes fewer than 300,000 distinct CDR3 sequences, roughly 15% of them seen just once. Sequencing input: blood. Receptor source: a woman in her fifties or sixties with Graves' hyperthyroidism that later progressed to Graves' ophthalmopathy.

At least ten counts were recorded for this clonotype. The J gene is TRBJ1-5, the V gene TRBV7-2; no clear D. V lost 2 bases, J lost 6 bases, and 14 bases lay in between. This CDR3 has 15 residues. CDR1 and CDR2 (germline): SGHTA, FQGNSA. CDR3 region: CASSLLVGVTQPQHF. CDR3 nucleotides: TGTGCCAGCAGCTTACTGGTCGGGGTAACTCAGCCCCAGCATTTT.

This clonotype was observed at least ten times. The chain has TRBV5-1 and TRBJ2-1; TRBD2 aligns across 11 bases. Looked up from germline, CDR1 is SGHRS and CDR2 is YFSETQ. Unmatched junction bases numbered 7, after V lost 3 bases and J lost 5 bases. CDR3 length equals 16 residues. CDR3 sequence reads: CASSSTVAGGNNEQFF. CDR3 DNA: TGCGCCAGCAGCTCCACGGTAGCGGGAGGGAACAATGAGCAGTTCTTC.

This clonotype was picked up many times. This CDR3 reads CASSLDRVAETQYF. DNA for the CDR3: TGTGCCAGCAGTTTAGACAGGGTGGCGGAGACCCAGTACTTC. This chain joins TRBV28 and TRBJ2-5; 7 bases align to TRBD1. This CDR3 has 14 residues. The germline V gene encodes CDR1 MDHEN and CDR2 SYDVKM. The ends lost 2 bases at V and 5 bases at J; junction bases unmatched: 5.

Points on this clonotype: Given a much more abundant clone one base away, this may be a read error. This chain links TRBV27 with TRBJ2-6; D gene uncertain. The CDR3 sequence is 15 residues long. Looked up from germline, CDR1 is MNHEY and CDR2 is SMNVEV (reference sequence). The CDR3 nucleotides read TGTGCCAGCAGTTCACCCTCCTCTGGGACCAACGTCCTGACTTTC. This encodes CASSSPSSGTNVLTF. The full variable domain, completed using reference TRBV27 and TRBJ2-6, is EAQVTQNPRYLITVTGKKLTVTCSQNMNHEYMSWYRQDPGLGLRQIYYSMNVEVTDKGDVPEGYKVSRKEKRNFPLILESPSPNQTSLYFCASSSPSSGTNVLTFGAGSRLTVL.